The T cell receptor beta chain under discussion was sequenced for a study of cytomegalovirus exposure and HLA in healthy donors. Study outcomes and limitations: Reportedly, a later analysis found an Asian-associated ancestry cluster had fewer N-insertions than the roughly 700-donor mean.

As for this clone: Its specificity is unknown.

In the PCR, 60 Vbeta and 13 Jbeta primers were used. Some clones are missing from TCRdb's copy, which holds only in-frame ones; the method was immunoSEQ multiplex PCR. The sample lists about 160,000 clones; more than 80% were seen once. This TCR was recovered from a woman aged 45-60 years in good health and CMV-seronegative. Sequenced input: PBMCs.

As DNA, the CDR3 is TGCGCCAGCCCAAGGGGCCAGGGTAGGTACGAGCAGTACTTC. Amino acid sequence: CASPRGQGRYEQYF. The rearrangement uses TRBV10-1 and TRBJ2-7, with D possibly TRBD1 on 5 matching bases. This CDR3 spans 14 amino acids. Germline V gives CDR1 WNHNN, CDR2 SYGVQD (reference sequence). The ends were cut back, 8 bases at V and 4 bases at J, with 18 bases in the middle.